This T cell receptor (beta chain) was sequenced for a study of cytomegalovirus exposure and HLA in healthy donors. Regarding this clone: At the DNA level, this CDR3 is encoded by other sequences in the same sample as well.

The CDR3 is made up of 15 amino acids. V lost 0 bases and J lost 7; bases outside the gene matches: 2. CDR1 is MRHNA and CDR2 is SNTAGT in the germline V gene. PCR used 60 Vbeta primers and 13 Jbeta primers. Sequencing was performed with immunoSEQ multiplex PCR; in TCRdb, only in-frame clones are kept and a portion is missing. The data hold 50,000 to 65,000 clones, with roughly 84% observed a single time. Sequenced input: PBMCs. The chain is built from TRBV6-4 and TRBJ2-1, with TRBD2 matching over 11 bases. The TCR originated in a woman younger than 35 in good health and CMV-seronegative. CDR3 nucleotide sequence: TGTGCCAGCAGTGACTCGACTAGCGGGGCGAATGAGCAGTTCTTC. This sequence encodes CASSDSTSGANEQFF.